The following is a TCR beta chain sequence with its context. Its antigen is not identified. This sample is part of a study of cytomegalovirus exposure and HLA in healthy donors. Notes on the study in general: A later analysis linked a missense variant in DCLRE1C to the trimming of TCR beta V and J genes. Reports credit the classifier with highly specific, highly sensitive diagnosis of cytomegalovirus status. Accurate HLA-A and HLA-B prediction from TCR beta sequences was reported for most subjects.

Primers included in the PCR were 60 Vbeta and 13 Jbeta primers. Original data processing: There were about 80 million unique TCR beta chains by a later count, and approximately 11 million of them were shared. Sequencing was performed with immunoSEQ multiplex PCR; in TCRdb, only in-frame clones are kept and a portion is missing. V, J and clone size are taken as reported in that table, and D and trimming were inferred from the DNA itself. Found here are 150,000 or so clones, roughly 70% of them singletons; the top ten hold less than 1.6%. V was trimmed by 5 bases and J by 0 bases, leaving 21 bases between them. CDR1 is SGHRS and CDR2 is YFSETQ in the germline V gene. The CDR3 runs to 18 residues.

The chain carries TRBV5-1 and TRBJ2-4; D remains unclear. The clonotype originates from a girl aged 10 to 17 in good health and CMV-seronegative. The sequenced sample was PBMCs. The CDR3 here is CASRQDTLMGLAKNIQYF. In DNA form, the CDR3 reads TGCGCCAGCAGACAAGACACCCTGATGGGTCTAGCCAAAAACATTCAGTACTTC.